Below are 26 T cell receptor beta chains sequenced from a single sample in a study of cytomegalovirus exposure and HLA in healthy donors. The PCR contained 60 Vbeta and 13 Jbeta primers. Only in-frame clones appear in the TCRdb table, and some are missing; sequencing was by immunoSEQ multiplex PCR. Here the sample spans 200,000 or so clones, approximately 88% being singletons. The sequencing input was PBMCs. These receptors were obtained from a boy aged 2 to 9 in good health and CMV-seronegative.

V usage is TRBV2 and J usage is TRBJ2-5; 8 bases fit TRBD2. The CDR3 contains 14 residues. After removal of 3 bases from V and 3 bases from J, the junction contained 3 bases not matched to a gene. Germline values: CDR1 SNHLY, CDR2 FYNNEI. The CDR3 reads CASSDRGGKETQYF. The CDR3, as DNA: TGTGCCAGCAGTGACCGGGGGGGCAAAGAGACCCAGTACTTC. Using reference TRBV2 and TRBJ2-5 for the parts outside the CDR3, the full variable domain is EPEVTQTPSHQVTQMGQEVILRCVPISNHLYFYWYRQILGQKVEFLVSFYNNEISEKSEIFDDQFSVERPDGSNFTLKIRSTKLEDSAMYFCASSDRGGKETQYFGPGTRLLVL.

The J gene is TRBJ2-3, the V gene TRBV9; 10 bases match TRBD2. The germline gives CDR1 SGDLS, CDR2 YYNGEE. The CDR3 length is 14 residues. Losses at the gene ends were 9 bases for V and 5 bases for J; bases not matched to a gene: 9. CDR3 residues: CATGPSGSLDTQYF. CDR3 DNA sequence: TGTGCCACCGGGCCTAGCGGGAGCCTAGATACGCAGTATTTT.

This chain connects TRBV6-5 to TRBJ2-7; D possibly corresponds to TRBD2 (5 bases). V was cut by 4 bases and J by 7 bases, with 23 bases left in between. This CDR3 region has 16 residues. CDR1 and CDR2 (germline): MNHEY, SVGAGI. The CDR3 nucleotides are TGTGCCAGCAGTTTCCTCCTGGGCGGAGGCCTCGGGGAGCAGTACTTC. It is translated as CASSFLLGGGLGEQYF.

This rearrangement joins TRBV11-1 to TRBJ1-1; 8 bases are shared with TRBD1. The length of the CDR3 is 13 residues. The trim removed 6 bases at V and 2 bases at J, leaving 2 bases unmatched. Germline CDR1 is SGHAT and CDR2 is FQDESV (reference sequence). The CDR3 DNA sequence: TGTGCCAGCAGACAGGGGGTTAACACTGAAGCTTTCTTT. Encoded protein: CASRQGVNTEAFF.

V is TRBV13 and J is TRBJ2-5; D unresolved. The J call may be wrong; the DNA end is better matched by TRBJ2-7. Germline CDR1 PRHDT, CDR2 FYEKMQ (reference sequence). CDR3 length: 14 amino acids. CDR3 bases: TGTGCCAGCAGCGTAGCATACTCAGGACACGAGCAGTACTTC. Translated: CASSVAYSGHEQYF.

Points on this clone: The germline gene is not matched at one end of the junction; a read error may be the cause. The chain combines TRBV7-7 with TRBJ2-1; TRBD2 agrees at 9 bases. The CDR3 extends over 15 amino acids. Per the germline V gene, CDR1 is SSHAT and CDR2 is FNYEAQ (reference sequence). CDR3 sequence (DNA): TGTGCTAGCAGCTCCACTAGCGGGTGGGCCCATGAGCAGTTCTTC. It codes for CASSSTSGWAHEQFF.

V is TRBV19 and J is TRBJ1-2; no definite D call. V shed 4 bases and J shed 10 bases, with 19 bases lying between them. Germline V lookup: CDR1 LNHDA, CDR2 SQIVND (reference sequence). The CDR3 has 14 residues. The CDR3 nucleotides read TGTGCCAGTAGTACGTGGACCGGGAAAGTAGACTACACCTTC. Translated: CASSTWTGKVDYTF. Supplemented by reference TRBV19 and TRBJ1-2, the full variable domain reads DGGITQSPKYLFRKEGQNVTLSCEQNLNHDAMYWYRQDPGQGLRLIYYSQIVNDFQKGDIAEGYSVSREKKESFPLTVTSAQKNPTAFYLCASSTWTGKVDYTFGSGTRLTVV.

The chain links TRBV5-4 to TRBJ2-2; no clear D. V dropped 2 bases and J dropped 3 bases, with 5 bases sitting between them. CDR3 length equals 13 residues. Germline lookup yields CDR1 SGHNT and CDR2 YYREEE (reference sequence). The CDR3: CASSLRDTGELFF. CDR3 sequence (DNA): TGTGCCAGCAGCTTACGGGACACCGGGGAGCTGTTTTTT.

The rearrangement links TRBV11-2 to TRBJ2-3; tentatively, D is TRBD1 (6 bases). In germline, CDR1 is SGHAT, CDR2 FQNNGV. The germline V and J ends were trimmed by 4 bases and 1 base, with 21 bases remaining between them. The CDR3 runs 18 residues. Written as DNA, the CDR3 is TGTGCCAGCAGCTCGCGCATTTCCGGGACAAGGGGCACAGATACGCAGTATTTT. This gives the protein CASSSRISGTRGTDTQYF. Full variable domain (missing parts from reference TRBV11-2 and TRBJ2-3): EAGVAQSPRYKIIEKRQSVAFWCNPISGHATLYWYQQILGQGPKLLIQFQNNGVVDDSQLPKDRFSAERLKGVDSTLKIQPAKLEDSAVYLCASSSRISGTRGTDTQYFGPGTRLTVL.

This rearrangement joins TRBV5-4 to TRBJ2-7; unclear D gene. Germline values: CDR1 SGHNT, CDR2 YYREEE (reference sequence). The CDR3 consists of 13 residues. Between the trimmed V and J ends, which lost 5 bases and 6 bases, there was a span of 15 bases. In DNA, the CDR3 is TGTGCCAGCAGATTAGACATACGTGGCGAGCAGTACTTC. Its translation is CASRLDIRGEQYF.

CDR3 residues: CASSTGTAVWTEAFF. CDR3 nucleotides: TGTGCCAGCAGTACAGGGACAGCGGTTTGGACTGAAGCTTTCTTT. This rearrangement joins TRBV6-1 to TRBJ1-1, with 7 bases lining up with TRBD1. This CDR3 region has 15 residues. Germline V gene lookup returns CDR1 MNHNS and CDR2 SASEGT. The V and J ends lost 5 bases and 5 bases, in that order; junction bases with no gene match: 11.

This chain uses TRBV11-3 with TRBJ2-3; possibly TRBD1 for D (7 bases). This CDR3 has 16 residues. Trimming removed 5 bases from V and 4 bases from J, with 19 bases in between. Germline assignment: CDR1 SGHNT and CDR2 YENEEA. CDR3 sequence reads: CASSKNRGGFSDTQYF. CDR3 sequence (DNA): TGTGCCAGCAGCAAAAACAGGGGAGGTTTCTCAGATACGCAGTATTTT. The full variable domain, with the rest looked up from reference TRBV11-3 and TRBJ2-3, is EAGVVQSPRYKIIEKKQPVAFWCNPISGHNTLYWYLQNLGQGPELLIRYENEEAVDDSQLPKDRFSAERLKGVDSTLKIQPAELGDSAVYLCASSKNRGGFSDTQYFGPGTRLTVL.

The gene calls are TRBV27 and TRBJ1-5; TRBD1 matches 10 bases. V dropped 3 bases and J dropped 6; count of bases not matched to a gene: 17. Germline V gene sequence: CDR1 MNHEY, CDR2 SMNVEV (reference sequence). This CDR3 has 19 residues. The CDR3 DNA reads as TGTGCCAGCAGTTTGCGGGGACAGGGGACCTCGGGGTTCGGTCAGCCCCAGCATTTT. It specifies CASSLRGQGTSGFGQPQHF.

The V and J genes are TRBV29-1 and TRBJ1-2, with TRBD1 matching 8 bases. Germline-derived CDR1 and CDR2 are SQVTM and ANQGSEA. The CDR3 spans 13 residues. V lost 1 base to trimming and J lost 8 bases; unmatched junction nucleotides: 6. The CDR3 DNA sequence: TGCAGCGTTGAAGTTCCAGGGGGCTGGGGCTACACCTTC. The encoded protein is CSVEVPGGWGYTF.

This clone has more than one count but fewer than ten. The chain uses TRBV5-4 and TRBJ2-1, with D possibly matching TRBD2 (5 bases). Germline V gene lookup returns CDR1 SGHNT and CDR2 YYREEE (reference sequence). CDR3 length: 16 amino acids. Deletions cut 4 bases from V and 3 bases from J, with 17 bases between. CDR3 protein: CASSPYRTSDYNEQFF. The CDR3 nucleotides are TGTGCCAGCAGCCCCTATAGGACTTCCGACTACAATGAGCAGTTCTTC.

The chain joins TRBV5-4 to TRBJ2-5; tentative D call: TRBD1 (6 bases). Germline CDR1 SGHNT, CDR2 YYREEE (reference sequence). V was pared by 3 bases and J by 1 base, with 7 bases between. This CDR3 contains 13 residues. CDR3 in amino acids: CASSWDTQETQYF. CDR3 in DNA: TGTGCCAGCAGCTGGGACACCCAAGAGACCCAGTACTTC.

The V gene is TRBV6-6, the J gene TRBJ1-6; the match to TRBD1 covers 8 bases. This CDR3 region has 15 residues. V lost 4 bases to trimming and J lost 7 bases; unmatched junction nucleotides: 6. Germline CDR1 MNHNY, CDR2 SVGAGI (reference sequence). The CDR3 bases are TGTGCCAGCAGTTCTCCAGGGGGCCAGAATTCACCCCTCCACTTT. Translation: CASSSPGGQNSPLHF.

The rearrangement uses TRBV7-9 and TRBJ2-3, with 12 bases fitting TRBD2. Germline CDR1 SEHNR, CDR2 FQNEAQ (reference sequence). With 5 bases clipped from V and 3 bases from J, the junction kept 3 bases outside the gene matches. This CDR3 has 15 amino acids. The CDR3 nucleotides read TGTGCCAGCAGCCTGACTAGCGGGAGTACAGATACGCAGTATTTT. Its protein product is CASSLTSGSTDTQYF. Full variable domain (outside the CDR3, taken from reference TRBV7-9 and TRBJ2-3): DTGVSQNPRHKITKRGQNVTFRCDPISEHNRLYWYRQTLGQGPEFLTYFQNEAQLEKSRLLSDRFSAERPKGSFSTLEIQRTEQGDSAMYLCASSLTSGSTDTQYFGPGTRLTVL.

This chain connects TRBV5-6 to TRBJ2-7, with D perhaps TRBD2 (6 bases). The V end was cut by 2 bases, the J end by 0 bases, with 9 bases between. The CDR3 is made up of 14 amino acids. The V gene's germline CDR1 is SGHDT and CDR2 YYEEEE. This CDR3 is CASSFGSSSYEQYF. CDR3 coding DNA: TGTGCCAGCAGCTTCGGGAGCAGCTCCTACGAGCAGTACTTC.

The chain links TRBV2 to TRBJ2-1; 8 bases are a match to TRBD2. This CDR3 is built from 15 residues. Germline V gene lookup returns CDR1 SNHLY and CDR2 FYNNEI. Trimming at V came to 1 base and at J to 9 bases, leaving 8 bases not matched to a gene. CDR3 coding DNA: TGTGCCAGCAGTGAAGGTCTAGCGGGTGGAGTTGAGCAGTTCTTC. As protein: CASSEGLAGGVEQFF.

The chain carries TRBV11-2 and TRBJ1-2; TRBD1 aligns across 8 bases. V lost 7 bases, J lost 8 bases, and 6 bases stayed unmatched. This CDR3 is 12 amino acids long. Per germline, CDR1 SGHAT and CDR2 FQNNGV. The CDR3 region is CASTQGAQGYTF. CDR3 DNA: TGTGCCAGCACTCAGGGGGCGCAAGGCTACACCTTC.

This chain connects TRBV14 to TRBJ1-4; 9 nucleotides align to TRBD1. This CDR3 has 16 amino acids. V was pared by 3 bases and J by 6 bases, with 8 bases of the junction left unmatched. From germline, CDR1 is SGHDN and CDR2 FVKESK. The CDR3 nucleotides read TGTGCCAGCAGCCAGGCCCCACAGGGGGCATATGAAAAACTGTTTTTT. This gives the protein CASSQAPQGAYEKLFF.

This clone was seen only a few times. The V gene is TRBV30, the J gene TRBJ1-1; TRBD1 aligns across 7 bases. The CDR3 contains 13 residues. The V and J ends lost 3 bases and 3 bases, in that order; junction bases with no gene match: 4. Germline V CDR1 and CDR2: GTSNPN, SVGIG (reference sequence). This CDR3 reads CAWSVDRDTEAFF. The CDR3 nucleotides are TGTGCCTGGAGCGTCGACAGGGACACTGAAGCTTTCTTT.

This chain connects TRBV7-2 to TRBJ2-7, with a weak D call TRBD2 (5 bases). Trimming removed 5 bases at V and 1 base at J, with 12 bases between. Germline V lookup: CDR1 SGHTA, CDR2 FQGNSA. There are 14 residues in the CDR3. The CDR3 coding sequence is TGTGCCAGCAGCCCTCGACTAATTTCCTACGAGCAGTACTTC. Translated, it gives CASSPRLISYEQYF.

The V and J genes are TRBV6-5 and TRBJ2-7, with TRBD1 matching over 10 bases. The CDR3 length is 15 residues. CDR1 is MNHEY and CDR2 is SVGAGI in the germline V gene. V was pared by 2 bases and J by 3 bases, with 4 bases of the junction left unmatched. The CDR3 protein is CASSYHRTGGYEQYF. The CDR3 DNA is TGTGCCAGCAGTTACCACAGGACAGGGGGCTACGAGCAGTACTTC.

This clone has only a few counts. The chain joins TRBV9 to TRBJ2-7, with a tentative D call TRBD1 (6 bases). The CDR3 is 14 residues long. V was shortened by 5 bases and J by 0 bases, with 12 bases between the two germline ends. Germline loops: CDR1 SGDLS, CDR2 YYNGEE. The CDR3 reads CASSQGWSSYEQYF. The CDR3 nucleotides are TGTGCCAGCAGTCAGGGGTGGAGCTCCTACGAGCAGTACTTC.